A single sample is the source of the 27 T cell receptor beta chains below, sequenced in a study of T cells after yellow fever vaccination. TCRdb reprocessed the 5' RACE reads via MiXCR and lists one record per CDR3 protein. The data hold about 160,000 distinct CDR3 sequences, with around 8.5% observed a single time. This specimen consisted of CD8+ T cells sorted from PBMCs, obtained 45 days after the yellow fever booster vaccination. The receptors shown here come from a man between 18 and 29 years old who received the YFV17D yellow fever vaccine.

This clonotype showed up just a few times. The junction differs from germline at one of its ends, possibly a read error. The V and J genes are TRBV12-3 or TRBV12-4 and TRBJ2-2; 10 bases match TRBD1. The CDR3 totals 14 residues. The CDR3 region is CATEDRGNAGELFF. The CDR3 coding sequence is TGTGCCACCGAGGACAGGGGGAACGCCGGGGAGCTGTTTTTT.

Ten or more counts support this clonotype. The chain recombines TRBV4-1 with TRBJ2-3; D unresolved. The V end lost 1 base, the J end lost 2 bases, and 7 bases lay between the germline ends. The CDR3 contains 14 residues. CDR1 MGHRA and CDR2 YSYEKL come from the germline V gene. The chain's CDR3 is CASSQALFTDTQYF. The CDR3 DNA reads as TGCGCCAGCAGCCAAGCTCTTTTCACAGATACGCAGTATTTT.

The V call is TRBV2, the J call TRBJ1-5; D gene unclear. Between the trimmed V and J ends, which lost 1 base and 3 bases, there was a span of 7 bases. Germline CDR1 is SNHLY and CDR2 is FYNNEI. CDR3 length: 14 residues. The CDR3: CASSEGRPNQPQHF. The CDR3 bases are TGTGCCAGCAGTGAAGGTCGGCCCAATCAGCCCCAGCATTTT.

The rearrangement uses TRBV13 and TRBJ2-1, with a weak D call TRBD2 (6 bases). The ends were cut back, 5 bases at V and 8 bases at J, with 16 bases in the middle. The germline gives CDR1 PRHDT, CDR2 FYEKMQ (reference sequence). The CDR3 is 14 amino acids. CDR3 sequence reads: CASSRDSAPHEQFF. CDR3 nucleotide sequence: TGTGCCAGCAGCCGGGACTCCGCTCCCCATGAGCAGTTCTTC.

This chain joins TRBV6-5 and TRBJ2-3, with TRBD1 matching over 7 bases. Germline CDR1 is MNHEY and CDR2 is SVGAGI. With V trimmed by 7 bases and J by 4 bases, 8 bases remained unmatched. CDR3 length: 14 amino acids. CDR3 sequence reads: CASKKWQGADTQYF. The CDR3 coding sequence is TGTGCCAGCAAAAAATGGCAGGGGGCAGATACGCAGTATTTT.

This clonotype was seen a few times. The CDR3 protein is CASSQGVGQGSGNTIYF. The CDR3 DNA reads as TGCGCCAGCAGCCAAGGTGTCGGACAGGGGTCAGGAAACACCATATATTTT. The rearrangement links TRBV4-3 to TRBJ1-3; TRBD1 agrees at 9 bases. Germline assignment: CDR1 LGHNA and CDR2 YSLEER. The CDR3 has 17 amino acids. V lost 1 base to trimming and J lost 4 bases; unmatched junction nucleotides: 8.

This clonotype was observed a few times. V and J are TRBV4-1 and TRBJ1-1; the D gene is possibly TRBD1 (5 bases). The CDR3 is 14 amino acids. CDR1 is MGHRA, CDR2 YSYEKL, per germline. Trimming shortened V by 4 bases and J by 0 bases, and 9 bases separated the two germline ends. The CDR3 DNA is TGCGCCAGCAGCCCTGGGGACTTGAACACTGAAGCTTTCTTT. As protein: CASSPGDLNTEAFF.

The J gene is TRBJ1-1, the V gene TRBV19, with D hard to call. V was pared by 6 bases and J by 5 bases, with 13 bases between. The germline gives CDR1 LNHDA, CDR2 SQIVND (reference sequence). The CDR3 is 13 residues long. CDR3 nucleotides: TGTGCCAGTAGAAAGGTTTTGGGGACTGAAGCTTTCTTT. It yields the protein CASRKVLGTEAFF.

This clonotype was seen more than once but under ten times. V is TRBV20-1 and J is TRBJ1-5; 8 nucleotides agree with TRBD1. V shed 5 bases and J 6 bases; nucleotides not matched to a gene: 6. The germline CDR1 and CDR2 sequences are DFQATT and SNEGSKA (reference sequence). CDR3 length equals 13 residues. The CDR3 reads CSAGPTGAQPQHF. As DNA, the CDR3 is TGCAGTGCTGGACCGACAGGGGCTCAGCCCCAGCATTTT.

The CDR3 protein is CASSPLGGPVTDTQYF. CDR3 in DNA: TGTGCCAGCAGCCCCTTGGGGGGGCCGGTCACAGATACGCAGTATTTT. V usage is TRBV7-8 and J usage is TRBJ2-3, with D perhaps matching TRBD2 (7 bases). Germline CDR1 reads SGHVS; CDR2 reads FQNEAQ. Trimming left V 5 bases short and J 2 bases short, with 17 bases between. This CDR3 has 16 residues.

This clonotype was seen a handful of times. This sequence joins TRBV29-1 and TRBJ1-4; no clear D. V dropped 8 bases and J dropped 0 bases, with 10 bases sitting between them. This CDR3 is 13 amino acids long. Germline lookup yields CDR1 SQVTM and CDR2 ANQGSEA. CDR3 in amino acids: CSIELTTNEKLFF. For the CDR3, the DNA is TGCAGCATAGAACTTACAACTAATGAAAAACTGTTTTTT.

V usage is TRBV19 and J usage is TRBJ1-2; D is undetermined. V lost 2 bases, J lost 4 bases, and 8 bases lay in between. Germline CDR1 reads LNHDA; CDR2 reads SQIVND (reference sequence). The CDR3 has 13 amino acids. The CDR3 DNA reads TGTGCCAGTAGTATACCTGGTTCCTATGGCTACACCTTC. It yields the protein CASSIPGSYGYTF.

The sample holds a few counts of this clonotype. The V call is TRBV13, the J call TRBJ2-7; the D gene is possibly TRBD1 (6 bases). Germline V gene lookup returns CDR1 PRHDT and CDR2 FYEKMQ (reference sequence). Between the trimmed V and J ends, which lost 4 bases and 0 bases, there was a span of 16 bases. This CDR3 contains 16 residues. The CDR3 nucleotides are TGTGCCAGCAGCTCACAGGGACCGACCAGCTCCTACGAGCAGTACGTC. It encodes CASSSQGPTSSYEQYV.

This clonotype has at least ten counts. The CDR3 nucleotides are TGTGCTAGTTCCCCAGGTGGAACCACAGATACGCAGTATTTT. This sequence encodes CASSPGGTTDTQYF. The rearrangement uses TRBV12-5 and TRBJ2-3, with no clear D. Germline V CDR1 and CDR2: LGHNT, FRNRAP. Deletions cut 8 bases from V and 2 bases from J, with 14 bases between. The CDR3 loop spans 14 amino acids.

The chain has TRBV11-3 and TRBJ1-5; D ambiguous. The V gene lost 0 bases and the J gene lost 3 bases, with 12 bases spanning the gap. The CDR3 spans 16 residues. The germline gives CDR1 SGHNT, CDR2 YENEEA. CDR3 region: CASSLDALCSNQPQHF. As DNA, the CDR3 is TGTGCCAGCAGCTTAGATGCTCTTTGTTCCAATCAGCCCCAGCATTTT.

This clonotype was seen a few times. The chain links TRBV7-8 to TRBJ2-5; D may be TRBD1 (6 bases). Germline loops: CDR1 SGHVS, CDR2 FQNEAQ. The CDR3 sequence is 15 residues long. The V and J ends lost 5 bases and 3 bases respectively, with 16 bases between them. CDR3 DNA: TGTGCCAGCAGCCCCATAGGGGACACCGAAGAGACCCAGTACTTC. This codes for CASSPIGDTEETQYF. Full variable domain (remainder filled in from reference TRBV7-8 and TRBJ2-5): GAGVSQSPRYKVAKRGQDVALRCDPISGHVSLFWYQQALGQGPEFLTYFQNEAQLDKSGLPSDRFFAERPEGSVSTLKIQRTQQEDSAVYLCASSPIGDTEETQYFGPGTRLLVL.

This clonotype has a handful of counts. J is TRBJ2-3 and V is TRBV19; D might be TRBD2 (5 bases). Germline V gene data show CDR1 as LNHDA and CDR2 as SQIVND (reference sequence). Trimming took off 8 bases at V and 0 bases at J, with 18 bases between the two ends. The CDR3 extends over 16 amino acids. CDR3 DNA: TGTGCCAGTTCGGCGGAGGCAGGCACTAGCACAGATACGCAGTATTTT. Residues: CASSAEAGTSTDTQYF.

This clonotype appeared a few times. The chain joins TRBV5-1 to TRBJ1-5; D is unclear. Trimming took 7 bases from V and 3 from J, leaving 14 bases between them. Germline assignment: CDR1 SGHRS and CDR2 YFSETQ. The CDR3 spans 14 residues. CDR3 residues: CASAPGYDNQPQHF. Here the CDR3 DNA reads TGCGCCAGCGCCCCGGGGTACGACAATCAGCCCCAGCATTTT.

This clonotype occurred a few times. The rearrangement uses TRBV4-1 and TRBJ2-3, with unresolved D. Between the trimmed V and J ends, which lost 4 bases and 2 bases, there was a span of 7 bases. The germline V gene has CDR1 MGHRA and CDR2 YSYEKL. The length of the CDR3 is 13 residues. The CDR3 is CASSPDLTDTQYF. DNA of the CDR3: TGCGCCAGCAGCCCGGACCTCACAGATACGCAGTATTTT.

This clonotype was recorded many times. The J gene is TRBJ2-2, the V gene TRBV20-1; 9 bases line up with TRBD2. The germline gives CDR1 DFQATT, CDR2 SNEGSKA (reference sequence). V gave up 3 bases and J gave up 1 base; unmatched junction bases: 9. The CDR3 loop spans 17 amino acids. CDR3 coding DNA: TGCAGTGCTAGTTGGGCTAGCGGGGTAGGGAACACCGGGGAGCTGTTTTTT. Encoded protein: CSASWASGVGNTGELFF.

The CDR3: CASSGPGQGEETQYF. CDR3 DNA: TGTGCCAGCAGCGGTCCGGGACAGGGGGAAGAGACCCAGTACTTC. This chain links TRBV5-6 with TRBJ2-5; TRBD1 agrees at 11 bases. CDR1 and CDR2 (germline): SGHDT, YYEEEE. Trimming took 4 bases from V and 3 from J; bases not matched to a gene: 5. The CDR3 is 15 residues long. Filled out from reference TRBV5-6 and TRBJ2-5, the complete variable domain reads DAGVTQSPTHLIKTRGQQVTLRCSPKSGHDTVSWYQQALGQGPQFIFQYYEEEERQRGNFPDRFSGHQFPNYSSELNVNALLLGDSALYLCASSGPGQGEETQYFGPGTRLLVL.

Ten or more counts support this clonotype. This chain joins TRBV20-1 and TRBJ2-5; D is ambiguous. From germline, CDR1 is DFQATT and CDR2 SNEGSKA (reference sequence). The CDR3 length is 18 residues. Deletions cut 0 bases from V and 4 bases from J, with 24 bases between. The CDR3 DNA follows: TGCAGTGCTAGAGAAGGGTCAGCGCCCGTCTTCTGGGGAGAGACCCAGTACTTC. Amino acids: CSAREGSAPVFWGETQYF.

In its sample, this clonotype was seen many times. In nucleotides, the CDR3 is TGCAGTGCTTGGTCCTCGGGACACCCGAACACTGAAGCTTTCTTT. As protein: CSAWSSGHPNTEAFF. The V gene is TRBV20-1, the J gene TRBJ1-1, with a possible D match to TRBD1 (6 bases). The germline V gene has CDR1 DFQATT and CDR2 SNEGSKA (reference sequence). This CDR3 has 15 residues. V was shortened by 5 bases and J by 1 base, with 17 bases between the two germline ends.

This chain joins TRBV7-2 and TRBJ2-3; the match to TRBD2 covers 8 bases. CDR1 is SGHTA and CDR2 is FQGNSA in the germline V gene. Losses at the gene ends were 4 bases for V and 1 base for J; bases not matched to a gene: 7. This CDR3 has 16 residues. This chain's CDR3 is CASSSAGTRRTDTQYF. CDR3 coding DNA: TGTGCCAGCAGCTCCGCCGGGACTAGGCGCACAGATACGCAGTATTTT.

This clonotype was seen more than once but under ten times. J is TRBJ2-3 and V is TRBV4-1; 8 bases map to TRBD2. There are 15 residues in the CDR3. The V gene end was trimmed by 2 bases and the J gene end by 6 bases; junction bases not matched to a gene: 7. Germline-derived CDR1 and CDR2 are MGHRA and YSYEKL. The CDR3 protein is CASSQPSGGGDTQYF. In nucleotides, the CDR3 is TGCGCCAGCAGCCAACCCAGCGGGGGAGGGGATACGCAGTATTTT.

This clonotype was seen repeatedly, ten times or more. The chain recombines TRBV7-2 with TRBJ2-1; weak D call: TRBD1 (6 bases). V lost 5 bases, J lost 2 bases, and 19 bases lay in between. The CDR3 totals 17 residues. The V gene's germline CDR1 is SGHTA and CDR2 FQGNSA. The CDR3 here is CASSPLYPGTPYNEQFF. In nucleotides, the CDR3 is TGTGCCAGCAGCCCCCTTTACCCAGGGACACCCTACAATGAGCAGTTCTTC.

This clonotype came up a few times. The genes are TRBV15 and TRBJ1-5; D unresolved. The V and J ends lost 1 base and 3 bases respectively, with 7 bases between them. The germline gives CDR1 LNHNV, CDR2 YYDKDF (reference sequence). The CDR3 runs to 14 residues. The CDR3 nucleotides read TGTGCCACCAGCAGAGCCGGGGACAATCAGCCCCAGCATTTT. Translating it yields CATSRAGDNQPQHF.